The sequence of this T cell receptor (beta chain) was determined in a study of T-cell reconstitution after alpha-beta-depleted transplantation in children. Library preparation (for TCRbeta) was performed with unique molecular identifiers. TCRdb recomputed calls from the PCR reads with MiXCR, one row per CDR3 protein. The sample lists nearly 550,000 distinct CDR3 sequences, about a sixth occurring once. This clonotype has just a few counts. The germline V gene encodes CDR1 DFQATT and CDR2 SNEGSKA (reference sequence). The CDR3 is 15 amino acids. V and J are TRBV20-1 and TRBJ2-6; D perhaps matches TRBD1 (6 bases). The TCR sequence derives from a human donor who donated a stem cell graft to a child with acute lymphoblastic leukemia. Sequencing used PBMCs from the stem cell graft donor, obtained from the stem cell graft. For the CDR3, the DNA is TGCGGGATCCGGGACAACTTCTCTGGGGCCAACGTCCTGACTTTC. Translation: CGIRDNFSGANVLTF.